The rows below give T cell receptor beta chains drawn from one sample of a study of cytomegalovirus exposure and HLA in healthy donors. Assay: immunoSEQ multiplex PCR; the TCRdb copy retains only in-frame clones and omits some. The sample holds more than 100,000 clones, around 66% seen once. What was sequenced was PBMCs. The receptors originated from a man younger than 30 in good health and CMV-seronegative. Both conserved end residues are part of each CDR3. A D gene is named only where the DNA matches it firmly. A clone size is listed for some rows: how often the clone was seen (once, few, many), or a class if it is expanded.

cdr3_nt	cdr3_aa	clone_size	v_call	d_call	j_call
TGTGCCATCAGTGATTCCGGGACAGGGGGCTACGAGCAGTACTTC	CAISDSGTGGYEQYF	medium-sized	TRBV10-3	TRBD1	TRBJ2-7
TGCAGCGTTGTTAGCTACGAGCAGTACTTC	CSVVSYEQYF	once	TRBV29-1	.	TRBJ2-7
TGTGCCAGCAGTCACCGGGACAGGGGTATCCACGAGCAGTACTTC	CASSHRDRGIHEQYF	.	TRBV6-6	TRBD1	TRBJ2-7
TGTGCCAGCAGCTTATTGGCGGGAGTATACAATGAGCAGTTCTTC	CASSLLAGVYNEQFF	once	TRBV5-8	TRBD2	TRBJ2-1
TGTGCCAGCAGCTTAGAGGCGGGTGAGCAGTTCTTC	CASSLEAGEQFF	.	TRBV7-2	.	TRBJ2-1
TGTGCCAGTAGTGCACTTGAAAAACTGTTTTTT	CASSALEKLFF	.	TRBV19	.	TRBJ1-4
TGCAGCGTTTCTGGACAGGGGTCCTATGGCTACACCTTC	CSVSGQGSYGYTF	few	TRBV29-1	TRBD1	TRBJ1-2
TGTGCCTGGAGTGTTACGGGGATCACTGAAGCTTTCTTT	CAWSVTGITEAFF	.	TRBV30	.	TRBJ1-1
TGCGCCAGCAGCCAGAACCAGGGGACCTCTGGGGCCAACGTCCTGACTTTC	CASSQNQGTSGANVLTF	.	TRBV4-3	.	TRBJ2-6
TGTGCCAGCAGCTTTATGACCAGGACAGGGGTGACCGGGGAGCTGTTTTTT	CASSFMTRTGVTGELFF	.	TRBV5-6	TRBD1	TRBJ2-2
TGTGCCAGCTCATCGACTAGCGGGGGGGCTGGGGAGCAGTTCTTC	CASSSTSGGAGEQFF	few	TRBV18	TRBD2	TRBJ2-1
TGCGCCAGCAGCTTGGATTCACAGGGGCGATTTTCCGAGCAGTACTTC	CASSLDSQGRFSEQYF	.	TRBV5-1	TRBD1	TRBJ2-7
TGTGCCTGGAGCGCACCGAAGGACGGACTAACCTACGAGCAGTACTTC	CAWSAPKDGLTYEQYF	.	TRBV30	.	TRBJ2-7
TGTGCCAGCAGTGGCCCGTATAGCGGGAGCCCGGGATACGAGCAGTACTTC	CASSGPYSGSPGYEQYF	.	TRBV6-1	TRBD2	TRBJ2-7
TGTGCCAGCAGCGTAGGGACTTGGAAGAATTTTGAGCAGTTCTTC	CASSVGTWKNFEQFF	.	TRBV9	.	TRBJ2-1
TGTGCCAGCAAAAGACTCAGGGGGAACACCGGGGAGCTGTTTTTT	CASKRLRGNTGELFF	.	TRBV6-5	.	TRBJ2-2
TGTGCCAGCAGGAAGCCGGGACAGGGGAGGAATGAGCAGTTCTTC	CASRKPGQGRNEQFF	.	TRBV28	TRBD1	TRBJ2-1
TGCAGTGCCCTCGGGTGGGACGAGCAGTACTTC	CSALGWDEQYF	.	TRBV20-1	.	TRBJ2-7
TGTGCCTGGAGTGCCAAATCGGACAGATATGGCTACACCTTC	CAWSAKSDRYGYTF	few	TRBV30	.	TRBJ1-2
TGCGCCAGCAGCTTGAGGGGTCGGTTGAACACTGAAGCTTTCTTT	CASSLRGRLNTEAFF	few	TRBV5-1	.	TRBJ1-1
TGTGCCAGCAGCTTTTTCAGGGGGCTCACAGATACGCAGTATTTT	CASSFFRGLTDTQYF	.	TRBV7-9	TRBD1	TRBJ2-3
TGTGCCAGCAGCGTAGGGCGGGGGGGCCCTCCCGATGAGCAGTTCTTC	CASSVGRGGPPDEQFF	.	TRBV9	TRBD2	TRBJ2-1
TGTGCCAGCAGTGTTTCCCTTGCGGTGGGCAATCAGCCCCAGCATTTT	CASSVSLAVGNQPQHF	.	TRBV6-1	.	TRBJ1-5
TGTGCCAGCAGCCCCGGACAGGGGGGGATGAATCAGCCCCAGCATTTT	CASSPGQGGMNQPQHF	.	TRBV5-4	TRBD1	TRBJ1-5
TGTGCCTGCGTGAGGATTTTAAGACGGAACACTGAAGCTTTCTTT	CACVRILRRNTEAFF	.	TRBV30	.	TRBJ1-1
TGTGCCAGCGCATCCGGTCCCCTACCCTATCAGCCCCAGCATTTT	CASASGPLPYQPQHF	.	TRBV28	.	TRBJ1-5
TGTGCCAGCAGCTTCCCGGGACAGGGTTCGTATTTT	CASSFPGQGSYF	.	TRBV11-2	TRBD1	TRBJ2-3
TGTGCCTGGACCGGGGCGGCTAGCGGGAGATTAGAGGAGCAGTACTTC	CAWTGAASGRLEEQYF	.	TRBV30	TRBD2	TRBJ2-7
TGTGCCAGCAGTCCATCCCAGACTCTCCCTTTACCCCAGCATTTT	CASSPSQTLPLPQHF	few	TRBV28	.	TRBJ1-5
TGTGCCAGTAGTATAGATTGGAGGGGTAACTACGAGCAGTACTTC	CASSIDWRGNYEQYF	.	TRBV19	.	TRBJ2-7
TGCAGCGCCCTCGTTACGAGCCTGAGAGAGGGAACTTACGAGCAGTACTTC	CSALVTSLREGTYEQYF	.	TRBV29-1	.	TRBJ2-7
TGTGCCAGCAGTTCAGGGTTAGGGGCTTTCTTT	CASSSGLGAFF	.	TRBV6-1	.	TRBJ1-1
TGTGCCAGCAGCTTAGGAGCGGGGGGAACAGATACGCAGTATTTT	CASSLGAGGTDTQYF	.	TRBV11-2	TRBD2	TRBJ2-3
TGTGCCACCTTTCCCCCGGACAGGGGGCCGGGGGAGCAGTACTTC	CATFPPDRGPGEQYF	once	TRBV28	TRBD1	TRBJ2-7
TGTGCCTGGAGTAAGGGCAGGAGGGAGCCCCAGCATTTT	CAWSKGRREPQHF	.	TRBV30	.	TRBJ1-5
TGTGCCACCAGCCCCCGTCGACAGTTGTCTGAGCAGTTCTTC	CATSPRRQLSEQFF	.	TRBV15	.	TRBJ2-1
TGTGCCAGCAGCCGGGGGGGAGACGGCACTGAAGCTTTCTTT	CASSRGGDGTEAFF	.	TRBV11-2	.	TRBJ1-1
TGTGCCAGCAGTCAGGTGGCCTATGGCTACACCTTC	CASSQVAYGYTF	.	TRBV28	.	TRBJ1-2
TGTGCCAGCAGCCAAGCGGGGACTAGCGGGGGGGGTGAGCAGTTCTTC	CASSQAGTSGGGEQFF	few	TRBV4-2	TRBD2	TRBJ2-1
TGTGCCAGTAGTACGAGACAGGGGAAAACTTACGAGCAGTACTTC	CASSTRQGKTYEQYF	.	TRBV19	TRBD1	TRBJ2-7